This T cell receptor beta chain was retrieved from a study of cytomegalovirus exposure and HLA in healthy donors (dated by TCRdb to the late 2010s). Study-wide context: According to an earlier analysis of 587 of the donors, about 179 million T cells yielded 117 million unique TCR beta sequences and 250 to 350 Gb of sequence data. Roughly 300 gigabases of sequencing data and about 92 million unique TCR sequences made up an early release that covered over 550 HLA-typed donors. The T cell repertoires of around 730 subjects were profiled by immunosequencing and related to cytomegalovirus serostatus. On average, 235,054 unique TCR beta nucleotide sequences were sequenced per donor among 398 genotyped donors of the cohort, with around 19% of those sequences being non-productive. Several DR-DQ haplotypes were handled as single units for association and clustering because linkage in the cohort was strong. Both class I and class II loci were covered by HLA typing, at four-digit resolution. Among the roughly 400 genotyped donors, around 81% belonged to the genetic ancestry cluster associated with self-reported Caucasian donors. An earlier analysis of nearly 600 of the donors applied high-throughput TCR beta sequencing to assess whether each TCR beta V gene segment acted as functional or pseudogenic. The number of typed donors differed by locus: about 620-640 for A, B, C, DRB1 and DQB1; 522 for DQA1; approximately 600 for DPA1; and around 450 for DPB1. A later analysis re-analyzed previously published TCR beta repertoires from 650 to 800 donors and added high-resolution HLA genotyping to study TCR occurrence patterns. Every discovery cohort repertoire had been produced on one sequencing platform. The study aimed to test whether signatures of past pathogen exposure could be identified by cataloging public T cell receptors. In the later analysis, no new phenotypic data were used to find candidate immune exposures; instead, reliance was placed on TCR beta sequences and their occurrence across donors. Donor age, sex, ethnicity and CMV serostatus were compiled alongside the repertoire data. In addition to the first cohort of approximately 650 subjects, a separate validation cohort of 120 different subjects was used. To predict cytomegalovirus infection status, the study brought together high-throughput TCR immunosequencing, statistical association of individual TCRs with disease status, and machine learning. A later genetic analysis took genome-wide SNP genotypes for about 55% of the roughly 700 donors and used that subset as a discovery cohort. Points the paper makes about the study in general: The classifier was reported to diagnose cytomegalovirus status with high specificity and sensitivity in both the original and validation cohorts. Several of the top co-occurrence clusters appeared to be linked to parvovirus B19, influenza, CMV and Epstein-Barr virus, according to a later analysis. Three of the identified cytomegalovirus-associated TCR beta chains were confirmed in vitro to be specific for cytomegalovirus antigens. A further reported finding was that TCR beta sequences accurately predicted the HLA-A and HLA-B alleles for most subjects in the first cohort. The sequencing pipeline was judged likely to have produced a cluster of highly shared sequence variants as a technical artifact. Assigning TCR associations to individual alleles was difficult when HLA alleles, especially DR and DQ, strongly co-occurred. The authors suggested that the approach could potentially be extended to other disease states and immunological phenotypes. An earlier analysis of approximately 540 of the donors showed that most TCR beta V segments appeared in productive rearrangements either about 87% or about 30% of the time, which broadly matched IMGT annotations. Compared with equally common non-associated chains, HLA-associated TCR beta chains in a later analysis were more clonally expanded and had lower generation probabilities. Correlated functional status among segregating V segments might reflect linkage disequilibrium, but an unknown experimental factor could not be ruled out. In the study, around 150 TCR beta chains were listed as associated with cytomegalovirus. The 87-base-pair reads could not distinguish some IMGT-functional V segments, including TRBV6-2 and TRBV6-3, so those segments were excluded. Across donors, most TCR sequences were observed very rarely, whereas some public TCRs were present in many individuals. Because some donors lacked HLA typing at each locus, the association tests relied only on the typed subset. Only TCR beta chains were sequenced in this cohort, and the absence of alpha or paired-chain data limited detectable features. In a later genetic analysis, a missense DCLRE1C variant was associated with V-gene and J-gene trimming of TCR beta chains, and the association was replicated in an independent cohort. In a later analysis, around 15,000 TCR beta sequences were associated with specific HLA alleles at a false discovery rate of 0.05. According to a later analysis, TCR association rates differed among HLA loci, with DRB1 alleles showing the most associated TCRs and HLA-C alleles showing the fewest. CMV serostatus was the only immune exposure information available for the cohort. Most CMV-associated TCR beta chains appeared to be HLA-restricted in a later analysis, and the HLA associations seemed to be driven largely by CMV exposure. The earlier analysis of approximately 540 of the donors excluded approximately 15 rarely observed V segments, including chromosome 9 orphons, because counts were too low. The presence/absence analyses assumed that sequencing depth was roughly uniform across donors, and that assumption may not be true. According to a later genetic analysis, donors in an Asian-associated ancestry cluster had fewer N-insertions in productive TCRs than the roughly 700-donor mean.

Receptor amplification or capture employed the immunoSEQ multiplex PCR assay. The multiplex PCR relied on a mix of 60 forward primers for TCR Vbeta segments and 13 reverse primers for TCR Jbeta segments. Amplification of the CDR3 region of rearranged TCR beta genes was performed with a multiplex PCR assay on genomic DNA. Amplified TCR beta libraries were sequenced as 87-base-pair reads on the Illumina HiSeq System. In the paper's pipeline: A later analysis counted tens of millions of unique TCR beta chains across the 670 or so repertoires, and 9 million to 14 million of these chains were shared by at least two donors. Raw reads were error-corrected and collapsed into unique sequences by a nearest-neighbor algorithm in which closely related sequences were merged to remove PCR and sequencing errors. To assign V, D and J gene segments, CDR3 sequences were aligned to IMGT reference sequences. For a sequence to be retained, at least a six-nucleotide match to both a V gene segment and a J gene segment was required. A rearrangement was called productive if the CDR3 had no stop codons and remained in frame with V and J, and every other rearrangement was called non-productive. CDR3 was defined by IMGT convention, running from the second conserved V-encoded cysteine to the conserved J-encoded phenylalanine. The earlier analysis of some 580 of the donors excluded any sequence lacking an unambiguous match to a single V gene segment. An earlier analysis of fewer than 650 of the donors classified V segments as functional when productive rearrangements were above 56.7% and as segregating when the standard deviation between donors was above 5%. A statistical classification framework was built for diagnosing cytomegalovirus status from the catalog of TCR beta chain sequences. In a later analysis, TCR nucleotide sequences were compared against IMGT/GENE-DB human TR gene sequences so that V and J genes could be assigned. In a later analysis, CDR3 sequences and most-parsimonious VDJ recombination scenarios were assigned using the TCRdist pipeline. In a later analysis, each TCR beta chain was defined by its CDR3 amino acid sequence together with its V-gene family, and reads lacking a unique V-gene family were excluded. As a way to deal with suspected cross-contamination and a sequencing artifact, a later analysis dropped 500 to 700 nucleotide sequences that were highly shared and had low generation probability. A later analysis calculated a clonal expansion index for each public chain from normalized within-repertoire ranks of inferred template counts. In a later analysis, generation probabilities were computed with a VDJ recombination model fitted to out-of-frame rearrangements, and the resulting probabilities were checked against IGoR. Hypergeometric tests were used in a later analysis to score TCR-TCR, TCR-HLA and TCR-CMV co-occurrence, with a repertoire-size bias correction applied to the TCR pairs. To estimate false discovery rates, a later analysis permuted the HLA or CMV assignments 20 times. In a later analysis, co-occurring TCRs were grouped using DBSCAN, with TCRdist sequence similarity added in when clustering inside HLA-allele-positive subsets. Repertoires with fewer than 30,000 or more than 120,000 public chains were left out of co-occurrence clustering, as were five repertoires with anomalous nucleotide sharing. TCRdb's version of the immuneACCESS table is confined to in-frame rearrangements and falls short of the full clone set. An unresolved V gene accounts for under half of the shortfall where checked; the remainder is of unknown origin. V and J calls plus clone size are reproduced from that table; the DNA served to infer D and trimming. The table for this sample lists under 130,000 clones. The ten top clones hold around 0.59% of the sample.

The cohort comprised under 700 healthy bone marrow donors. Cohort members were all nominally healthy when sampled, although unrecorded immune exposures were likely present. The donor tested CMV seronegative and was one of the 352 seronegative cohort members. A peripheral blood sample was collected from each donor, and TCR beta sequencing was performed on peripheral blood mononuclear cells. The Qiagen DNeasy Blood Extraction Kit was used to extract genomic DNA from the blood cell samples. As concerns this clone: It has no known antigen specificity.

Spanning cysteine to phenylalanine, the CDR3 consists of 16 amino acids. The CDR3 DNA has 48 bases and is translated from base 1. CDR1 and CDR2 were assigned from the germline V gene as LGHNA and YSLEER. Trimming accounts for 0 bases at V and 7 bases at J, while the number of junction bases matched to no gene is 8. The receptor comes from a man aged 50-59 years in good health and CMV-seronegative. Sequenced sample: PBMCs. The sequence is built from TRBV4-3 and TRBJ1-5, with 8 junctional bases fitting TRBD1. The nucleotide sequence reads TGCGCCAGCAGCCAAGATCATGACAGGGGTTGGCAGCCCCAGCATTTT. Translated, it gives CASSQDHDRGWQPQHF.